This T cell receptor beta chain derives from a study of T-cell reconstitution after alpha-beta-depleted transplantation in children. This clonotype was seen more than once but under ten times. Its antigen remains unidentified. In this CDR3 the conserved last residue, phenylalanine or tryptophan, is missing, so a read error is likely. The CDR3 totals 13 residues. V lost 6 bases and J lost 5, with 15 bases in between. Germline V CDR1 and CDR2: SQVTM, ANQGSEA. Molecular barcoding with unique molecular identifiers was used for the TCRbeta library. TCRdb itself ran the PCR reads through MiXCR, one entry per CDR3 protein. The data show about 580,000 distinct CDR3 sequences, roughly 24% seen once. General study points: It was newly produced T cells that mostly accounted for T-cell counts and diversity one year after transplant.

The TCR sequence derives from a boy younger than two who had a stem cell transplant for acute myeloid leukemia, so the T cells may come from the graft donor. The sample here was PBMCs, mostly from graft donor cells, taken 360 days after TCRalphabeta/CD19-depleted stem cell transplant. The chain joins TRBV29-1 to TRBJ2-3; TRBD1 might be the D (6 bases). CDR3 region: CSVTYRAEDTQYL. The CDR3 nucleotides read TGCAGCGTCACCTACAGGGCGGAAGATACGCAGTATCTT.